The clone carrying this T cell receptor beta chain was observed a handful of times. Its specificity is not known. The table came from immunoSEQ multiplex PCR; TCRdb's copy has only in-frame clones and leaves some out. The table has 50,000 to 70,000 clones, 65% to 75% seen once. CD4+ T cell isolation took place after 10 days of culture. The sample originates from a study of vaccination effects on CD4 cells after COVID-19. This specimen consisted of CD4+ T cells from PBMCs cultured without peptide, obtained before COVID-19 vaccination. The clonotype comes from a human donor who had a prior SARS-CoV-2 infection.

As DNA, the CDR3 is TGCAGTGCTCGTGACAGCCCGAACACTGAAGCTTTCTTT. Protein product: CSARDSPNTEAFF. The chain couples TRBV20-1 to TRBJ1-1, with D possibly TRBD1 on 5 matching bases. V dropped 5 bases and J dropped 1 base, with 11 bases sitting between them. The CDR3 extends over 13 amino acids. Looked up from germline, CDR1 is DFQATT and CDR2 is SNEGSKA (reference sequence).